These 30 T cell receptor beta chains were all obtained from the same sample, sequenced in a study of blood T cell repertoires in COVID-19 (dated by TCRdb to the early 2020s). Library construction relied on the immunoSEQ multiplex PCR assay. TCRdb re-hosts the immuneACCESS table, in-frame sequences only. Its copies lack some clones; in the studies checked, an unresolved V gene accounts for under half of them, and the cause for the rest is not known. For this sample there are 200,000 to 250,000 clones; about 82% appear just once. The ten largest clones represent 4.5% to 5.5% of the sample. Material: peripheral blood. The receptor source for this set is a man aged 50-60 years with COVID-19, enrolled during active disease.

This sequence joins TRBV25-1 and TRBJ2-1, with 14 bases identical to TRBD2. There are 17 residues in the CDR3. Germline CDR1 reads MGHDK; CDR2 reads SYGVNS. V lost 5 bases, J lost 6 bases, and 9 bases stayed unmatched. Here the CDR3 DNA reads TGTGCCAGCAGTCCTCCGGGACTAGCGGGGGCCTCCAATGAGCAGTTCTTC. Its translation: CASSPPGLAGASNEQFF. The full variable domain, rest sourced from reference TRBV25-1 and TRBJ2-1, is EADIYQTPRYLVIGTGKKITLECSQTMGHDKMYWYQQDPGMELHLIHYSYGVNSTEKGDLSSESTVSRIRTEHFPLTLESARPSHTSQYLCASSPPGLAGASNEQFFGPGTRLTVL.

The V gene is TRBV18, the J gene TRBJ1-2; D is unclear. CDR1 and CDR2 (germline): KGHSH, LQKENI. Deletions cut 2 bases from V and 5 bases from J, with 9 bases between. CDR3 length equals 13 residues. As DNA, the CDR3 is TGTGCCAGCTCACCATACAGTTATTATGGCTACACCTTC. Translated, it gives CASSPYSYYGYTF.

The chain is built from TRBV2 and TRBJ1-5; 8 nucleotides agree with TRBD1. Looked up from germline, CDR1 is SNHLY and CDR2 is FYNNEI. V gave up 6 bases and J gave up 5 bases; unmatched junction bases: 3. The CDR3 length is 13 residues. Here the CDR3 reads CASSRQGYQPQHF. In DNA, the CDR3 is TGTGCCAGCAGCAGACAGGGGTATCAGCCCCAGCATTTT.

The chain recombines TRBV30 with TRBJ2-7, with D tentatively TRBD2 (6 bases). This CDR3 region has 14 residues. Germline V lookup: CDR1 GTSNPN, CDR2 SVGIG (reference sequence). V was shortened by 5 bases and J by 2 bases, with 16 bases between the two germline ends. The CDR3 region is CAWDGAGTPYEQYF. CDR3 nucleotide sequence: TGTGCCTGGGATGGGGCGGGGACCCCCTACGAGCAGTACTTC. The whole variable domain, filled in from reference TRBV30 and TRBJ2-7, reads SQTIHQWPATLVQPVGSPLSLECTVEGTSNPNLYWYRQAAGRGLQLLFYSVGIGQISSEVPQNLSASRPQDRQFILSSKKLLLSDSGFYLCAWDGAGTPYEQYFGPGTRLTVT.

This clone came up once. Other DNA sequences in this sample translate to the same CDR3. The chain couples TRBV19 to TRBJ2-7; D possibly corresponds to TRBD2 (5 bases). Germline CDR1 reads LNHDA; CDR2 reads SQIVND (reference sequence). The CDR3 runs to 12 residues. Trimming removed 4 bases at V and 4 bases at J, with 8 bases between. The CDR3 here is CASSTGSYEQYF. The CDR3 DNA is TGTGCCAGTAGTACGGGGAGTTACGAGCAGTACTTC.

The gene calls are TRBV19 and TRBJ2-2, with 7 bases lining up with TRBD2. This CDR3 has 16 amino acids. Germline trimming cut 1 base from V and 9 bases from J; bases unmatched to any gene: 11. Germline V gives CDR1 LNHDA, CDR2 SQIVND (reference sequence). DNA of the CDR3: TGTGCCAGTAGTATAGTTGTCCGGCGGGGGATGAGGGAGCTGTTTTTT. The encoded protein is CASSIVVRRGMRELFF.

The CDR3 reads CASSLGQRPIWTQYF. CDR3 coding DNA: TGTGCCAGCTCGCTGGGACAGCGGCCAATATGGACCCAGTACTTC. The V gene is TRBV18, the J gene TRBJ2-5, with 7 bases that match TRBD1. The CDR3 is 15 amino acids. With V trimmed by 6 bases and J by 7 bases, 14 bases remained unmatched. Germline CDR1 is KGHSH and CDR2 is LQKENI. Together with reference TRBV18 and TRBJ2-5, the CDR3 gives the full variable domain: NAGVMQNPRHLVRRRGQEARLRCSPMKGHSHVYWYRQLPEEGLKFMVYLQKENIIDESGMPKERFSAEFPKEGPSILRIQQVVRGDSAAYFCASSLGQRPIWTQYFGPGTRLLVL.

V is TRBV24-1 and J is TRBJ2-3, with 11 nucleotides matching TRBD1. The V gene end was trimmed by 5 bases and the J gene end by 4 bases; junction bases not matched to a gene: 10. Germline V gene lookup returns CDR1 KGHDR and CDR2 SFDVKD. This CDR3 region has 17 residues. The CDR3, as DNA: TGTGCCACCAGTGGACCCGGGACAGGGGGTTTCGCAGATACGCAGTATTTT. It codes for CATSGPGTGGFADTQYF.

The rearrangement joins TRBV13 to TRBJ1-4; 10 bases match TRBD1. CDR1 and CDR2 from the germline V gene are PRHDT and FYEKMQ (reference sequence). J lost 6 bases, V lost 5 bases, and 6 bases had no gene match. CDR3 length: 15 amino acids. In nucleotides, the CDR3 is TGTGCCAGCAGCCGACCCGGGACAGGGGATGAAAAACTGTTTTTT. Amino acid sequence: CASSRPGTGDEKLFF.

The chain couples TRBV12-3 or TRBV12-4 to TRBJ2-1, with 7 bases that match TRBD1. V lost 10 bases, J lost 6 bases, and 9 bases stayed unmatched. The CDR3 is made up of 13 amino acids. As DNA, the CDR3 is TGTGCCATTCCGGGACAGCTCATCAATGAGCAGTTCTTC. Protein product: CAIPGQLINEQFF.

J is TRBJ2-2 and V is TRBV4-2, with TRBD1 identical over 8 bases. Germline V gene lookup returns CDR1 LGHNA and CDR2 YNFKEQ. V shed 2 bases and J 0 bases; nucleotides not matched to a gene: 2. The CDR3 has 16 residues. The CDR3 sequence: CASSQSGGANTGELFF. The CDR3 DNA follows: TGTGCCAGCAGCCAATCAGGGGGCGCGAACACCGGGGAGCTGTTTTTT.

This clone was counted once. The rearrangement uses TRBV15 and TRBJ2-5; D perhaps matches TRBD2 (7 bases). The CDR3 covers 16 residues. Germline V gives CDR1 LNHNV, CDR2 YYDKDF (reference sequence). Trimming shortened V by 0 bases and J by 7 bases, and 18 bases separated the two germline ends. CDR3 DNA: TGTGCCACCAGCAGAGATTGGGGGGGCGATTCGGGGACCCAGTACTTC. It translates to CATSRDWGGDSGTQYF.

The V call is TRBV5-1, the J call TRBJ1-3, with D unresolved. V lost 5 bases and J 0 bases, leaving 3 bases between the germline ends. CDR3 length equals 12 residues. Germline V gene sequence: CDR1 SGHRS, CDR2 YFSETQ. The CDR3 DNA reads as TGCGCCAGCAGGAGCTCTGGAAACACCATATATTTT. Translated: CASRSSGNTIYF.

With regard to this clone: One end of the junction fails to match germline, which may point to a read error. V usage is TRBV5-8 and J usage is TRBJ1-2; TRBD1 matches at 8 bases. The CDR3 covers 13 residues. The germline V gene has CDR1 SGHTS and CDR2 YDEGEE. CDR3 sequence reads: CATKTGVGYDYTF. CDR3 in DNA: TGTGCCACCAAGACAGGGGTTGGGTATGACTACACCTTC.

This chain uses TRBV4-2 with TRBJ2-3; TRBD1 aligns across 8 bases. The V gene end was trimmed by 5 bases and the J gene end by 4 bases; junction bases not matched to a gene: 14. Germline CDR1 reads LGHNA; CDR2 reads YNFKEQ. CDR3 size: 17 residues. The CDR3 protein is CASSANPGQASADTQYF. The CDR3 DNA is TGTGCCAGCAGCGCTAACCCGGGACAGGCTAGTGCAGATACGCAGTATTTT.

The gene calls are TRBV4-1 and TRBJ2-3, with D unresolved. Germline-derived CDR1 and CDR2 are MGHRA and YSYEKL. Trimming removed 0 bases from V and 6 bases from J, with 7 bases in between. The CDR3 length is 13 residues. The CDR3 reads CASSQEFADTQYF. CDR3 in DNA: TGCGCCAGCAGCCAAGAGTTCGCGGATACGCAGTATTTT.

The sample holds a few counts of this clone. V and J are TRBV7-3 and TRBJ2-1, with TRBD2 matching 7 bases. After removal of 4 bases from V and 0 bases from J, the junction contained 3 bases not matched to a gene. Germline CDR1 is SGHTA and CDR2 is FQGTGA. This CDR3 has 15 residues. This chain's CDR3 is CASSSGGTSYNEQFF. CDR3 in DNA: TGTGCCAGCAGCTCCGGGGGGACCTCCTACAATGAGCAGTTCTTC.

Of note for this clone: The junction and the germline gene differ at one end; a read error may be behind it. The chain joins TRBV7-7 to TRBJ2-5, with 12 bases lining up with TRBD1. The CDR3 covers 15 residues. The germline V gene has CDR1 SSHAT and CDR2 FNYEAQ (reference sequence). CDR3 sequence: CASSPGQGAKETQYF. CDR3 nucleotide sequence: TGTGCTAGCAGCCCGGGACAGGGGGCGAAAGAGACCCAGTACTTC.

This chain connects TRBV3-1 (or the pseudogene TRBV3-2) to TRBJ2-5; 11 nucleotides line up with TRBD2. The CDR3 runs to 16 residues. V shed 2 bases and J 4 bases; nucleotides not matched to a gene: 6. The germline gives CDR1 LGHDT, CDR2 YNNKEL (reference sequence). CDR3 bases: TGTGCCAGCAGCCAACAGCTAGCGGGGGGAGCAGAGACCCAGTACTTC. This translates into CASSQQLAGGAETQYF.

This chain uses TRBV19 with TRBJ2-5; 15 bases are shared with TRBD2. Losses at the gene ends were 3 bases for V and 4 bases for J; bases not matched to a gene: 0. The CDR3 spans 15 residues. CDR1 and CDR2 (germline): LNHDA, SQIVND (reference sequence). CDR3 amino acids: CASSMGLAGGETQYF. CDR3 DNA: TGTGCCAGTAGTATGGGACTAGCGGGGGGAGAGACCCAGTACTTC.

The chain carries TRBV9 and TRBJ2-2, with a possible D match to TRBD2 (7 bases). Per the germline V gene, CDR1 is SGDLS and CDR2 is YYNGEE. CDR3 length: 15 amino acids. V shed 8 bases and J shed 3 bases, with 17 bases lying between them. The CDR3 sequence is CARPCTGGYTGELFF. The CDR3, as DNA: TGTGCCAGGCCCTGCACGGGGGGCTACACCGGGGAGCTGTTTTTT.

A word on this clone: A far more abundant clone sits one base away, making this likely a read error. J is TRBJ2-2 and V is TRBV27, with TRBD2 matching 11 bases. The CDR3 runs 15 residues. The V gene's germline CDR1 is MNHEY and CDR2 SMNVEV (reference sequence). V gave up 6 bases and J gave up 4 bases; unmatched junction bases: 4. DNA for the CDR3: TGTGCCAGCAGCCGTAGCGGGGGGGTCACCGGGGAGCTGTTTTTT. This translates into CASSRSGGVTGELFF.

The DNA for the CDR3 is TGTGCCAGCAGCTTACAGGGAGAGACCCAGTACTTC. Its protein is CASSLQGETQYF. The genes are TRBV13 and TRBJ2-5; the D gene is possibly TRBD1 (5 bases). In germline, CDR1 is PRHDT, CDR2 FYEKMQ (reference sequence). V lost 2 bases, J lost 4 bases, and 5 bases lay in between. The CDR3 length is 12 residues.

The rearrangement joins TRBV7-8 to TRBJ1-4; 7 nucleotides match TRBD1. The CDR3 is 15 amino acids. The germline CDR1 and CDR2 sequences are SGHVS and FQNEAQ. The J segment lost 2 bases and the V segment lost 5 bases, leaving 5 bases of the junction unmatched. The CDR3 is CASSRDRSTNEKLFF. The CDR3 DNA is TGTGCCAGCAGCCGGGACAGATCGACTAATGAAAAACTGTTTTTT.

Here the CDR3 DNA reads TGTGCCAGCAGACTGCGGGGACAGAACTATGGCTACACCTTC. As protein: CASRLRGQNYGYTF. The chain combines TRBV6-5 with TRBJ1-2; 7 positions agree with TRBD1. V dropped 6 bases and J dropped 2; count of bases not matched to a gene: 6. Per germline, CDR1 MNHEY and CDR2 SVGAGI. The CDR3 covers 14 residues.

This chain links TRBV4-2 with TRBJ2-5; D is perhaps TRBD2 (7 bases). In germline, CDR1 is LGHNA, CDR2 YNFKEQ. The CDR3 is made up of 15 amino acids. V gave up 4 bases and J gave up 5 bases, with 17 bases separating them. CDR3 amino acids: CASSLVGGGVETQYF. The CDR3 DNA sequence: TGTGCCAGCAGCCTAGTAGGGGGGGGCGTGGAGACCCAGTACTTC.

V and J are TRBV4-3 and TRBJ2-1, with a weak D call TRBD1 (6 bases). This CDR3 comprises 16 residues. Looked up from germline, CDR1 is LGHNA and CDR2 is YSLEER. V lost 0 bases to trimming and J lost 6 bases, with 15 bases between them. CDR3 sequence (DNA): TGCGCCAGCAGCCAAGAACGGTCGCGGACAGCCAATGAGCAGTTCTTC. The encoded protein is CASSQERSRTANEQFF.

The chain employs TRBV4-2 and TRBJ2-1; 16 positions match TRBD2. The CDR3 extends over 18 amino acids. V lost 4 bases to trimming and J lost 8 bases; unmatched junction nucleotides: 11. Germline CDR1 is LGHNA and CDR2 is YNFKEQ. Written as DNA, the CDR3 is TGTGCCAGCAGCCTGGGACTAGCGGGGGGGCCGGGTTCGTATGAGCAGTTCTTC. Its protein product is CASSLGLAGGPGSYEQFF.

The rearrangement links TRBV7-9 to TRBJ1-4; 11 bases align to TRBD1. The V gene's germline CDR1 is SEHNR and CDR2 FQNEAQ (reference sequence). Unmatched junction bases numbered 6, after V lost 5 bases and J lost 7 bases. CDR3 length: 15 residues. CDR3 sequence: CASSPGQGAVEKLFF. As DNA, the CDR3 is TGTGCCAGCAGCCCCGGACAGGGGGCTGTTGAAAAACTGTTTTTT.

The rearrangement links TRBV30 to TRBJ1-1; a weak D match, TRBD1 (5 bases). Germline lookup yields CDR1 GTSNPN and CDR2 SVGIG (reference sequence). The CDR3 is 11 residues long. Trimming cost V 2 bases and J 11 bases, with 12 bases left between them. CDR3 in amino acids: CAWSPLGAAFF. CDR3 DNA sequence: TGTGCCTGGAGTCCGCTAGGGGCCGCTTTCTTT.